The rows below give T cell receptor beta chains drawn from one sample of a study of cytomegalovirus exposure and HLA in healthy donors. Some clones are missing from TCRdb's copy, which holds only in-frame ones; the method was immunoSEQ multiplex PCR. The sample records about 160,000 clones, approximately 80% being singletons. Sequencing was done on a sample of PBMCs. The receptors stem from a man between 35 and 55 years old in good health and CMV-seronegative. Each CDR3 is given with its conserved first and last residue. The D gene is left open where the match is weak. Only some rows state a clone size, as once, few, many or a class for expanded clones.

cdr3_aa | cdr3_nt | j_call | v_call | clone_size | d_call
CASSLDRGNEQFF | TGTGCCAGCAGCTTGGACAGGGGGAATGAGCAGTTCTTC | TRBJ2-1 | TRBV5-5 | few | TRBD1
CASSSPTGSGANVLTF | TGTGCCAGCAGCTCCCCGACGGGCTCTGGGGCCAACGTCCTGACTTTC | TRBJ2-6 | TRBV7-2 | few | .
CASSESLGFGNTIYF | TGTGCCAGCAGTGAATCCCTTGGCTTCGGAAACACCATATATTTT | TRBJ1-3 | TRBV2 | . | .
CASSQVPASGTYEQYF | TGCGCCAGCAGCCAAGTTCCGGCTAGCGGGACCTACGAGCAGTACTTC | TRBJ2-7 | TRBV4-1 | once | TRBD2
CAISDPGLAGPETQYF | TGTGCCATCAGTGACCCCGGACTAGCGGGGCCAGAGACCCAGTACTTC | TRBJ2-5 | TRBV10-3 | few | TRBD2
CASSLGAGTGSAGELFF | TGTGCCAGCAGCTTAGGGGCCGGGACAGGGTCTGCCGGGGAGCTGTTTTTT | TRBJ2-2 | TRBV11-2 | . | TRBD1
CASSFPSGGETQYF | TGCGCCAGCAGCTTCCCTAGCGGGGGAGAGACCCAGTACTTC | TRBJ2-5 | TRBV5-1 | once | TRBD2
CASSASPLGQYEQYF | TGTGCCAGCAGCGCCTCCCCCCTCGGACAGTACGAGCAGTACTTC | TRBJ2-7 | TRBV9 | . | .
CASSVQGAMTAEAFF | TGTGCCAGTAGTGTTCAGGGGGCGATGACGGCTGAAGCTTTCTTT | TRBJ1-1 | TRBV19 | . | TRBD1
CATSSQTGEISPLHF | TGTGCCACCAGCAGCCAGACAGGAGAAATCTCACCCCTCCACTTT | TRBJ1-6 | TRBV15 | . | .
CASSLGTSGAPRGDTQYF | TGTGCCAGTAGCTTAGGGACTAGCGGGGCCCCGAGGGGGGATACGCAGTATTTT | TRBJ2-3 | TRBV19 | . | TRBD2
CASSVGVRQGSTDTQYF | TGTGCCAGCAGCGTAGGCGTACGCCAGGGGAGCACAGATACGCAGTATTTT | TRBJ2-3 | TRBV9 | . | .
CASSVGDRRHNEQFF | TGTGCCAGCAGCGTAGGGGACAGGAGACACAATGAGCAGTTCTTC | TRBJ2-1 | TRBV9 | . | TRBD1
CASSGRETQYF | TGTGCCAGCAGCGGCAGGGAGACCCAGTACTTC | TRBJ2-5 | TRBV7-9 | . | .
CASSYAGSNNEQFF | TGTGCCAGCAGTTACGCCGGGTCCAACAATGAGCAGTTCTTC | TRBJ2-1 | TRBV6-5 | few | .
CASSVGGGGANVLTF | TGTGCCAGTAGTGTAGGGGGCGGTGGGGCCAACGTCCTGACTTTC | TRBJ2-6 | TRBV19 | . | TRBD1
CASSLGTGEGYGYTF | TGTGCCAGCAGCTTAGGGACAGGGGAAGGCTATGGCTACACCTTC | TRBJ1-2 | TRBV2 | . | TRBD1
CASSATGPGELFF | TGTGCCAGCAGCGCGACAGGGCCTGGGGAGCTGTTTTTT | TRBJ2-2 | TRBV9 | few | TRBD1
CASSSPGQGTDTQYF | TGCGCCAGCAGCTCCCCAGGACAGGGCACAGATACGCAGTATTTT | TRBJ2-3 | TRBV5-1 | few | TRBD1
CASRGTSTDTQYF | TGTGCCAGCAGGGGGACAAGCACAGATACGCAGTATTTT | TRBJ2-3 | TRBV2 | . | .
CASSSQGVQNVLTF | TGTGCCAGTAGTAGCCAGGGGGTACAGAACGTCCTGACTTTC | TRBJ2-6 | TRBV19 | . | TRBD1
CASSLTLGDTQYF | TGTGCCAGCAGCTTAACATTGGGAGATACCCAGTACTTC | TRBJ2-5 | TRBV7-3 | . | .
CAWRAVDNEKLFF | TGTGCCTGGAGGGCAGTCGATAATGAAAAACTGTTTTTT | TRBJ1-4 | TRBV30 | . | .
CATGEDGYTF | TGTGCCACGGGGGAAGATGGCTACACCTTC | TRBJ1-2 | TRBV10-3 | . | .
CASSFPKLQGARGTDTQYF | TGTGCCAGCAGCTTTCCGAAATTACAGGGGGCGCGAGGGACAGATACGCAGTATTTT | TRBJ2-3 | TRBV11-2 | . | TRBD1
CAIRTFSYEQYF | TGTGCCATTAGGACTTTTTCCTACGAGCAGTACTTC | TRBJ2-7 | TRBV10-3 | . | .
CASSLSGVGEQYF | TGTGCCAGCAGTTTATCAGGGGTTGGCGAGCAGTACTTC | TRBJ2-7 | TRBV27 | . | .
CSVVSGGTDTQYF | TGCAGCGTGGTGAGCGGAGGGACAGATACGCAGTATTTT | TRBJ2-3 | TRBV29-1 | . | .
CASSIKPEETQYF | TGTGCCAGCAGCATAAAGCCCGAAGAGACCCAGTACTTC | TRBJ2-5 | TRBV11-1 | once | .
CASSLGRFNYGYTF | TGTGCCAGCAGCTTAGGCAGGTTTAACTATGGCTACACCTTC | TRBJ1-2 | TRBV7-8 | . | .
CSASPGLEQYF | TGCAGTGCTAGTCCTGGCCTCGAGCAGTACTTC | TRBJ2-7 | TRBV20-1 | . | .
CASSPGTGGNSPLHF | TGTGCCAGCTCACCGGGGACAGGGGGTAATTCACCCCTCCACTTT | TRBJ1-6 | TRBV18 | . | TRBD1
CSATGQSNTEAFF | TGCAGCGCCACCGGACAGTCCAACACTGAAGCTTTCTTT | TRBJ1-1 | TRBV29-1 | few | .
CASSLAGQGKEKLFF | TGCGCCAGCAGCTTAGCGGGACAGGGTAAAGAAAAACTGTTTTTT | TRBJ1-4 | TRBV5-1 | few | TRBD1
CASTSQSSLGLAGTDTQYF | TGCGCCAGCACCAGCCAATCTTCCTTAGGACTAGCGGGCACAGATACGCAGTATTTT | TRBJ2-3 | TRBV4-1 | . | TRBD2
CASSGPPGQRYTGELFF | TGTGCCAGCAGTGGACCTCCGGGACAGCGATACACCGGGGAGCTGTTTTTT | TRBJ2-2 | TRBV6-1 | . | TRBD1
CASSEGTASNSPLHF | TGTGCCAGCAGCGAGGGGACAGCCTCTAATTCACCCCTCCACTTT | TRBJ1-6 | TRBV2 | . | TRBD1
CSSSSFTAGYQETQYF | TGTTCCAGCAGCTCGTTCACGGCGGGGTACCAAGAGACCCAGTACTTC | TRBJ2-5 | TRBV7-9 | . | .
CASSEKGRGETQYF | TGCGCCAGCAGTGAAAAAGGCCGGGGAGAGACCCAGTACTTC | TRBJ2-5 | TRBV10-1 | once | .
CASSLDRRGTEAFF | TGTGCCAGCAGCTTGGACCGCCGGGGCACTGAAGCTTTCTTT | TRBJ1-1 | TRBV5-8 | . | .
CASSFSSTDTQYF | TGTGCCAGCAGCTTCTCTAGCACAGATACGCAGTATTTT | TRBJ2-3 | TRBV11-3 | . | .
CASSPYRRALYGYTF | TGTGCCAGCAGTCCGTACAGGCGAGCCCTCTATGGCTACACCTTC | TRBJ1-2 | TRBV6-5 | few | .
CAWSPKTGNNQPQHF | TGTGCCTGGAGTCCCAAGACAGGGAACAATCAGCCCCAGCATTTT | TRBJ1-5 | TRBV30 | . | TRBD1